The 18 T cell receptor beta chains below all came from one sample that was sequenced in a study of cytomegalovirus exposure and HLA in healthy donors. PCR amplification relied on 60 Vbeta primers (plus 13 Jbeta primers). Repertoires were generated with immunoSEQ multiplex PCR, while TCRdb's copy carries only in-frame clones and drops some. This table holds 200,000 to 250,000 clones, over 80% found once. The sequenced sample consisted of PBMCs. The receptor source for this set is a boy aged 2 to 9 in good health and CMV-seronegative.

The CDR3 nucleotides are TGTGCCAGCAGTTATGCTGGTAGCGGGGTCTACGAGCAGTACTTC. Its protein is CASSYAGSGVYEQYF. The chain links TRBV6-5 to TRBJ2-7, with 8 positions matching TRBD2. CDR3 length: 15 amino acids. Trimming cost V 3 bases and J 3 bases; bases outside gene matches: 7. Per the germline V gene, CDR1 is MNHEY and CDR2 is SVGAGI.

The chain recombines TRBV7-2 with TRBJ2-7; possible D gene TRBD2, 6 bases. Trimming stripped 4 bases from V and 2 bases from J, with 18 bases between. Looked up from germline, CDR1 is SGHTA and CDR2 is FQGNSA. The length of the CDR3 is 16 residues. The CDR3 sequence: CASSWQGLSETYEQYF. The DNA for the CDR3 is TGTGCCAGCAGCTGGCAAGGACTATCCGAAACCTACGAGCAGTACTTC.

This chain links TRBV30 with TRBJ2-7; a possible D gene is TRBD1 (6 bases). Trimming took 5 bases from V and 6 from J, leaving 17 bases between them. CDR3 length: 13 residues. Per germline, CDR1 GTSNPN and CDR2 SVGIG (reference sequence). The DNA for the CDR3 is TGTGCCTGGTGCCGGGACACCTATAGCGAGCAGTACTTC. Protein: CAWCRDTYSEQYF.

V usage is TRBV6-6 and J usage is TRBJ1-2; maybe TRBD1 (5 bases). CDR3 length: 13 amino acids. Deletions cut 7 bases from V and 5 bases from J, with 14 bases between. Germline V gene sequence: CDR1 MNHNY, CDR2 SVGAGI (reference sequence). The CDR3 DNA sequence: TGTGCCAGCACCCGCCGACAGCTGTATGGCTACACCTTC. The encoded protein is CASTRRQLYGYTF.

The chain uses TRBV5-1 and TRBJ2-7; perhaps TRBD1 as D (6 bases). V dropped 1 base and J dropped 6 bases, with 14 bases sitting between them. CDR3 length: 14 amino acids. Germline CDR1 reads SGHRS; CDR2 reads YFSETQ. The CDR3, as DNA: TGCGCCAGCAGCTTGTCACAGGGCCCCCGCGAGCAGTACTTC. As protein: CASSLSQGPREQYF.

The chain recombines TRBV11-2 with TRBJ2-1; 8 bases are shared with TRBD1. The length of the CDR3 is 14 residues. Losses at the gene ends were 5 bases for V and 7 bases for J; bases not matched to a gene: 7. Per germline, CDR1 SGHAT and CDR2 FQNNGV. The CDR3, as DNA: TGTGCCAGCAGCACGCCAGGGGGCCTGAATGAGCAGTTCTTC. This gives the protein CASSTPGGLNEQFF.

V usage is TRBV5-5 and J usage is TRBJ1-4; TRBD1 is a possible D gene (5 bases). CDR1 and CDR2 from the germline V gene are SGHKS and YYEKEE (reference sequence). Trimming removed 4 bases at V and 4 bases at J, with 11 bases between. This CDR3 comprises 14 residues. CDR3 sequence reads: CASSRGTVNEKLFF. In DNA form, the CDR3 reads TGTGCCAGCAGCAGGGGAACAGTTAATGAAAAACTGTTTTTT.

The chain links TRBV5-4 to TRBJ2-3; a possible D gene is TRBD2 (5 bases). The length of the CDR3 is 17 residues. Trimming cost V 4 bases and J 0 bases, with 18 bases left between them. Per germline, CDR1 SGHNT and CDR2 YYREEE (reference sequence). This CDR3 reads CASSPLGLFSSTDTQYF. CDR3 bases: TGTGCCAGCAGCCCTCTCGGACTTTTTTCTAGCACAGATACGCAGTATTTT.

The table lists this clone with a count of one. V and J are TRBV4-2 and TRBJ1-2; D unclear. Between the trimmed V and J ends, which lost 0 bases and 4 bases, there was a span of 18 bases. The CDR3 totals 17 residues. Germline V CDR1 and CDR2: LGHNA, YNFKEQ. CDR3 sequence (DNA): TGTGCCAGCAGCCAAGATTTTCGTCGGGGTATGATCTATGGCTACACCTTC. Translating gives CASSQDFRRGMIYGYTF.

About this clone: The junction and the germline gene differ at one end; a read error may be behind it. The DNA for the CDR3 is TGTGCCAGCAGCGAAGATTTCGGCACCGGGGAGCTGTTTTTT. Protein sequence: CASSEDFGTGELFF. This rearrangement joins TRBV14 to TRBJ2-2; D call uncertain. Germline CDR1 SGHDN, CDR2 FVKESK. CDR3 length equals 14 residues.

This clone was seen a handful of times. CDR3 sequence reads: CASRLDGNNQPQHF. Here the CDR3 DNA reads TGTGCCAGCAGGCTGGACGGGAACAATCAGCCCCAGCATTTT. The chain carries TRBV2 and TRBJ1-5, with D uncertain. The V gene's germline CDR1 is SNHLY and CDR2 FYNNEI. V lost 6 bases, J lost 3 bases, and 12 bases lay in between. The length of the CDR3 is 14 residues. The full variable domain, completed using reference TRBV2 and TRBJ1-5, is EPEVTQTPSHQVTQMGQEVILRCVPISNHLYFYWYRQILGQKVEFLVSFYNNEISEKSEIFDDQFSVERPDGSNFTLKIRSTKLEDSAMYFCASRLDGNNQPQHFGDGTRLSIL.

The V gene is TRBV9, the J gene TRBJ1-2, with 8 nucleotides matching TRBD1. Trimming took 0 bases from V and 5 from J; bases not matched to a gene: 6. There are 15 residues in the CDR3. Looked up from germline, CDR1 is SGDLS and CDR2 is YYNGEE. The CDR3 reads CASSVGTGGSYGYTF. DNA of the CDR3: TGTGCCAGCAGCGTAGGAACAGGGGGATCTTATGGCTACACCTTC.

V is TRBV15 and J is TRBJ1-5; D is undetermined. The length of the CDR3 is 14 residues. Germline V gene lookup returns CDR1 LNHNV and CDR2 YYDKDF (reference sequence). Deletions cut 5 bases from V and 5 bases from J, with 13 bases between. The CDR3 loop reads CATSYRGQHQPQHF. CDR3 DNA sequence: TGTGCCACCAGCTACCGGGGTCAGCATCAGCCCCAGCATTTT.

The V call is TRBV30, the J call TRBJ1-1; D ambiguous. The CDR3 is made up of 13 amino acids. Deletions cut 0 bases from V and 1 base from J, with 6 bases between. CDR1 and CDR2 (germline): GTSNPN, SVGIG (reference sequence). This CDR3 is CAWSVVANTEAFF. The CDR3 DNA reads TGTGCCTGGAGTGTAGTGGCGAACACTGAAGCTTTCTTT.

The chain employs TRBV11-1 and TRBJ2-7; D is possibly TRBD2 (7 bases). This CDR3 has 16 amino acids. The V gene lost 5 bases and the J gene lost 6 bases, with 23 bases spanning the gap. Germline loops: CDR1 SGHAT, CDR2 FQDESV (reference sequence). The CDR3 DNA sequence: TGTGCCAGCAGCCCGTGGACTAGGGGGGGATCGGGCGAGCAGTACTTC. Translation: CASSPWTRGGSGEQYF.

This clone was picked up a small number of times. V usage is TRBV6-6 and J usage is TRBJ1-1; D possibly corresponds to TRBD1 (5 bases). CDR3 length: 12 residues. CDR1 MNHNY and CDR2 SVGAGI come from the germline V gene (reference sequence). V was cut by 5 bases and J by 6 bases, with 10 bases left in between. In DNA, the CDR3 is TGTGCCAGCAGTCACGGGGGGGCTGAAGCTTTCTTT. Translation gives CASSHGGAEAFF.

V usage is TRBV30 and J usage is TRBJ2-1; possibly TRBD1 for D (5 bases). CDR1 is GTSNPN, CDR2 SVGIG, per germline (reference sequence). This CDR3 is built from 12 residues. V lost 3 bases and J lost 7, with 10 bases in between. CDR3 sequence (DNA): TGTGCCTGGAGCAGGGTGGAGAATGAGCAGTTCTTC. Translation: CAWSRVENEQFF.

The chain joins TRBV7-8 to TRBJ1-4; no clear D. With 5 bases removed from V and 0 bases from J, the gap between germline ends came to 10 bases. The CDR3 covers 15 residues. Germline values: CDR1 SGHVS, CDR2 FQNEAQ. The CDR3 bases are TGTGCCAGCAGCAAGGAGGCAGCAACTAATGAAAAACTGTTTTTT. It yields the protein CASSKEAATNEKLFF.